Listed here are 9 T cell receptor beta chains from one sample, sequenced in a study of T-cell reconstitution after alpha-beta-depleted transplantation in children. Unique molecular identifiers were incorporated into the prepared TCRbeta library. Using its own MiXCR run on the PCR reads, TCRdb lists one record per CDR3 protein. Among about 580,000 distinct CDR3 sequences listed, approximately 22% were seen once. Sample: PBMCs, mostly from graft donor cells, taken 360 days after TCRalphabeta/CD19-depleted stem cell transplant. The receptors come from a boy less than two years old who had a stem cell transplant for acute myeloid leukemia, so the T cells may come from the graft donor.

This clonotype was seen at least ten times. The chain uses TRBV28 and TRBJ1-2, with 9 bases that match TRBD1. The V gene end was trimmed by 6 bases and the J gene end by 8 bases; junction bases not matched to a gene: 7. Germline CDR1 and CDR2: MDHEN and SYDVKM. This CDR3 region has 13 residues. The CDR3 spells CASRTRTGAGYTF. In DNA form, the CDR3 reads TGTGCCAGCAGAACTCGGACAGGGGCGGGCTACACCTTC.

This clonotype was recorded many times. The chain recombines TRBV25-1 with TRBJ2-5; D is possibly TRBD1 (6 bases). In germline, CDR1 is MGHDK, CDR2 SYGVNS. Trimming pared 11 bases from V and 4 bases from J, leaving 11 bases between. The CDR3 is 11 residues long. CDR3 bases: TGTGCCGCAGGGGCCGGAGAGACCCAGTACTTC. Amino acid sequence: CAAGAGETQYF.

The chain uses TRBV7-6 and TRBJ2-5; no reliable D call. The CDR3 is 13 amino acids. Germline CDR1 is SGHVS and CDR2 is FNYEAQ. V lost 3 bases and J 3 bases, leaving 8 bases between the germline ends. CDR3 protein: CASSFLQEETQYF. The CDR3 nucleotides read TGTGCCAGCAGCTTCCTCCAGGAAGAGACCCAGTACTTC.

The gene calls are TRBV2 and TRBJ2-1; D is possibly TRBD2 (6 bases). CDR1 is SNHLY and CDR2 is FYNNEI in the germline V gene. V was clipped by 4 bases and J by 5 bases, with 21 bases between them. CDR3 size: 17 residues. In nucleotides, the CDR3 is TGTGCCAGCAGTGGGCCCCGACGCGGGGCGGGTCACAATGAGCAGTTCTTC. As protein: CASSGPRRGAGHNEQFF.

In DNA, the CDR3 is TGTGCCAGCAGCGCGCGACCCGAGACTAGCTCTAGAATAGATACGCAGTATTTT. Residues: CASSARPETSSRIDTQYF. The V gene is TRBV9, the J gene TRBJ2-3, with 7 positions matching TRBD2. Germline V gene lookup returns CDR1 SGDLS and CDR2 YYNGEE. The CDR3 is 18 amino acids. Germline trimming cut 3 bases from V and 5 bases from J; bases unmatched to any gene: 18.

The rearrangement links TRBV4-2 to TRBJ2-7; 9 bases are shared with TRBD2. Losses at the gene ends were 8 bases for V and 2 bases for J; bases not matched to a gene: 19. The CDR3 is made up of 18 amino acids. Germline loops: CDR1 LGHNA, CDR2 YNFKEQ. CDR3 amino acids: CASGPVPGLAGGPYEQYV. In DNA, the CDR3 is TGTGCCAGCGGCCCTGTCCCGGGACTAGCAGGGGGGCCCTACGAGCAGTACGTC.

This chain links TRBV20-1 with TRBJ1-2; D remains ambiguous. The germline V gene encodes CDR1 DFQATT and CDR2 SNEGSKA (reference sequence). The CDR3 covers 12 residues. Trimming removed 0 bases from V and 8 bases from J, with 10 bases in between. CDR3: CSARDPTGGYTF. As DNA, the CDR3 is TGCAGTGCTAGAGATCCCACGGGAGGCTACACCTTC.

V and J are TRBV5-5 and TRBJ1-5, with D possibly matching TRBD1 (6 bases). The ends were cut back, 3 bases at V and 7 bases at J, with 17 bases in the middle. Germline CDR1 SGHKS, CDR2 YYEKEE (reference sequence). This CDR3 region has 15 residues. DNA for the CDR3: TGTGCCAGCAGCTATCTACAGGGAATCCACCAGCCCCAGCATTTT. Protein product: CASSYLQGIHQPQHF.

V gene TRBV24-1 combines with J gene TRBJ2-1; 9 bases align to TRBD2. CDR1 is KGHDR, CDR2 SFDVKD, per germline. V was pared by 3 bases and J by 8 bases, with 4 bases of the junction left unmatched. This CDR3 spans 14 amino acids. The CDR3 sequence: CATSDGSGGDEQFF. The CDR3 DNA reads TGTGCCACCAGTGATGGTAGCGGGGGCGATGAGCAGTTCTTC.